This TCR beta chain was sequenced for a study of shared clonotypes between healthy human individuals. Study-wide points: Non-shared clonotypes had lower generation probabilities than those shared by all four donors. Sorted-subset sequencing, rarefaction showed, was incomplete despite large depth.

Across several immunoSEQ plates, the genomic DNA of each subset was split evenly. Sequencing used immunoSEQ multiplex PCR; TCRdb keeps in-frame clones, though not all of them. The data hold 550,000 to 750,000 clones, with roughly 95% observed a single time. With regard to this clone: The antigen remains undetermined.

Naive CD8 populations comprised CD45RO-negative cells positively selected for CCR7, excluding terminally differentiated effector memory CD45RA+ cells. Donors included only healthy HIV-negative adults lacking recent acute infections or vaccinations. The CDR3 runs to 17 residues. Germline CDR1 is SGDLS and CDR2 is YYNGEE. V trimming: 0 bases; J trimming: 0 bases; junction bases outside the gene matches: 2. The V gene is TRBV9, the J gene TRBJ2-2, with 10 positions matching TRBD2. This receptor was obtained from a woman in her twenties or thirties in good health. Input material: naive CD8+ T cells sorted from blood. CDR3 in DNA: TGTGCCAGCAGCGTAGCTAGCGGGAGTTCGAACACCGGGGAGCTGTTTTTT. This translates into CASSVASGSSNTGELFF.